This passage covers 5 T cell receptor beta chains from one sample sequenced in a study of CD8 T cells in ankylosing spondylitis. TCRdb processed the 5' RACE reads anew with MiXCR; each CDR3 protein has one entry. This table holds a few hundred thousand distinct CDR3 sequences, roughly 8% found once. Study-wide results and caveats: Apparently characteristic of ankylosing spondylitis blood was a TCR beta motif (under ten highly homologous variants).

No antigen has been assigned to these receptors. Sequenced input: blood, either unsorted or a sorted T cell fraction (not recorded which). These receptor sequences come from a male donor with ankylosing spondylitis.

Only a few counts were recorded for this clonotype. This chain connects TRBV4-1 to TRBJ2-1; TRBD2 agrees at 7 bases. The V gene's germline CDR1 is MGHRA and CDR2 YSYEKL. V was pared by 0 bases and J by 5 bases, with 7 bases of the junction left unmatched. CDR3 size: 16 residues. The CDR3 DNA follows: TGCGCCAGCAGCCAAGATGGTCCGGGAGGTAACAATGAGCAGTTCTTC. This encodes CASSQDGPGGNNEQFF.

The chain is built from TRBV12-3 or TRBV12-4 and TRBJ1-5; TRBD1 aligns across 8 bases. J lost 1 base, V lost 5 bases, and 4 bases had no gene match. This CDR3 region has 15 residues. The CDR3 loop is CASSPGGRSNQPQHF. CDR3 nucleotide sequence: TGTGCCAGCAGTCCAGGGGGCAGGAGCAATCAGCCCCAGCATTTT.

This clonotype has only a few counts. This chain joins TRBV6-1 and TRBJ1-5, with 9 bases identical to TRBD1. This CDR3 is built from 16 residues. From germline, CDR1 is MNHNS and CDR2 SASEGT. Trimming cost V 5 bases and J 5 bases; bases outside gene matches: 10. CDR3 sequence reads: CASSRSTGGDYQPQHF. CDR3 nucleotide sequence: TGTGCCAGCAGTAGATCGACAGGGGGGGATTATCAGCCCCAGCATTTT.

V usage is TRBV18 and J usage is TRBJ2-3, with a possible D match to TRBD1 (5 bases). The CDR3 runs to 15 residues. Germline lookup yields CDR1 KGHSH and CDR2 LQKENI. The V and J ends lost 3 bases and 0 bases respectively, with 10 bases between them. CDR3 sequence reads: CASSPFDSSTDTQYF. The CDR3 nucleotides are TGTGCCAGCTCACCTTTCGACAGTAGCACAGATACGCAGTATTTT.

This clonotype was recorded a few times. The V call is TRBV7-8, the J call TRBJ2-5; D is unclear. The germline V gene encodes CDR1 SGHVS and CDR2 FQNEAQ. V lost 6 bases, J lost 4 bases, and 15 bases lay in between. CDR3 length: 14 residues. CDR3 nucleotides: TGTGCCAGCAGTGAAATTCCCGGACGAGAGACCCAGTACTTC. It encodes CASSEIPGRETQYF.